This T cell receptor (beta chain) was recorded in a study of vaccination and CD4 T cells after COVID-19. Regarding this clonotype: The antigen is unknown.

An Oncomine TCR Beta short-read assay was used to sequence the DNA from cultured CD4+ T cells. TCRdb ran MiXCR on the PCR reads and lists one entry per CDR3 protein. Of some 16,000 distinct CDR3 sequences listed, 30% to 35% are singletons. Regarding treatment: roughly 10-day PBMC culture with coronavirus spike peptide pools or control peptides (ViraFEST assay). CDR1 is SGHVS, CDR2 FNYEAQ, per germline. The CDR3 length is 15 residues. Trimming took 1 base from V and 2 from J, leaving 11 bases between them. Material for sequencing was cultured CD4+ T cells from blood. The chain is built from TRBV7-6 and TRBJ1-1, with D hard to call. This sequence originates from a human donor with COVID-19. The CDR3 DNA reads TGTGCCAGCAGCTTAGGCAGTAGGTTTAACACTGAAGCTTTCTTT. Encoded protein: CASSLGSRFNTEAFF.